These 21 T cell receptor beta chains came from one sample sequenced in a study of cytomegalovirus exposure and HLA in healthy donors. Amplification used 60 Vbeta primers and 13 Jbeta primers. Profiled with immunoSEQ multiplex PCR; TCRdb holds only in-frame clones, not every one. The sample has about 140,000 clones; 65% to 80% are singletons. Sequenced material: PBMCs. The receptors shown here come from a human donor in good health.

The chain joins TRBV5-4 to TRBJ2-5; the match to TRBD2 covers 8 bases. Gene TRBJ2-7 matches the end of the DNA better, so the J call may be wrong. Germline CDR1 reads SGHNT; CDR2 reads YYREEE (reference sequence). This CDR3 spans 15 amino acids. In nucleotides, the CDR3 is TGTGCCAGCAGCTTGGATCCTAGCGGGTCCTACGAGCAGTACTTC. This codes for CASSLDPSGSYEQYF.

This CDR3 reads CASSLAGTRLGEQYF. Written as DNA, the CDR3 is TGTGCCAGCAGCTTAGCCGGGACTCGATTGGGGGAGCAGTACTTC. The V gene is TRBV7-9, the J gene TRBJ2-7; the D gene is possibly TRBD2 (6 bases). Germline V CDR1 and CDR2: SEHNR, FQNEAQ (reference sequence). The CDR3 runs 15 residues. Trimming took 0 bases from V and 7 from J, leaving 16 bases between them.

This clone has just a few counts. CDR3 amino acids: CASGWDREYF. CDR3 bases: TGTGCCAGCGGATGGGACAGGGAGTACTTC. The chain has TRBV28 and TRBJ2-7; 9 bases are a match to TRBD1. Germline trimming cut 8 bases from V and 11 bases from J; bases unmatched to any gene: 4. The CDR3 is 10 amino acids. Germline V gene sequence: CDR1 MDHEN, CDR2 SYDVKM. Variable domain in full (rest from reference TRBV28 and TRBJ2-7): DVKVTQSSRYLVKRTGEKVFLECVQDMDHENMFWYRQDPGLGLRLIYFSYDVKMKEKGDIPEGYSVSREKKERFSLILESASTNQTSMYLCASGWDREYFGPGTRLTVT.

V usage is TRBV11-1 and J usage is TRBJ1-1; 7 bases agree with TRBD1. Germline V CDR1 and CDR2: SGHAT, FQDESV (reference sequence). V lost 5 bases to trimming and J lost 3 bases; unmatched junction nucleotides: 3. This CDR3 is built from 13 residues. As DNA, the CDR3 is TGTGCCAGCAGCCTTCAGGGGGACACTGAAGCTTTCTTT. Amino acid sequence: CASSLQGDTEAFF.

DNA for the CDR3: TGTGCCAGCAGTTACGTATCGGGAGGGTCCAATGAGCAGTTCTTC. Amino acid sequence: CASSYVSGGSNEQFF. The rearrangement links TRBV6-5 to TRBJ2-1; 8 bases line up with TRBD2. Germline CDR1 MNHEY, CDR2 SVGAGI. CDR3 length: 15 residues. The J segment lost 6 bases and the V segment lost 2 bases, leaving 6 bases of the junction unmatched.

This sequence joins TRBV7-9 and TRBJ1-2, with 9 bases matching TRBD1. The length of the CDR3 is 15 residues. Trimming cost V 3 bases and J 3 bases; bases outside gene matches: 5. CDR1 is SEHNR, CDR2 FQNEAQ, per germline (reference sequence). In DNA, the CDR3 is TGTGCCAGCAGCTTGGGGACAGGGATGGACTATGGCTACACCTTC. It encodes CASSLGTGMDYGYTF.

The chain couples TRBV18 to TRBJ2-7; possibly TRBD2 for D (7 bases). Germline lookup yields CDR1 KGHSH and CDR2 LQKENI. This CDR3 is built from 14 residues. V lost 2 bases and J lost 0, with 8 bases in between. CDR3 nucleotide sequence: TGTGCCAGCTCACCAGGGGGGGCCTCCTACGAGCAGTACTTC. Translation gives CASSPGGASYEQYF. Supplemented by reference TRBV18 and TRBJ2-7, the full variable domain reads NAGVMQNPRHLVRRRGQEARLRCSPMKGHSHVYWYRQLPEEGLKFMVYLQKENIIDESGMPKERFSAEFPKEGPSILRIQQVVRGDSAAYFCASSPGGASYEQYFGPGTRLTVT.

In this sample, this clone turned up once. The CDR3 DNA sequence: TGTGCCAGCAGTCCACAAGGGACAGGGGGTAACGAGCAGTACTTC. As protein: CASSPQGTGGNEQYF. V gene TRBV28 combines with J gene TRBJ2-7; 11 bases match TRBD1. The CDR3 loop spans 15 amino acids. The V segment lost 5 bases and the J segment 5 bases; nucleotides outside the gene matches: 8. Germline V gene data show CDR1 as MDHEN and CDR2 as SYDVKM.

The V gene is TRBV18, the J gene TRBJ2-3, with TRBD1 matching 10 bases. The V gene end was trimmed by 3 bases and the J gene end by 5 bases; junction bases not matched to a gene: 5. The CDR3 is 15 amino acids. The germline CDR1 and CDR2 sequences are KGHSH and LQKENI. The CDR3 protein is CASSPDRGLKDTQYF. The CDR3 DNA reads TGTGCCAGCTCACCTGACAGGGGGCTGAAAGATACGCAGTATTTT.

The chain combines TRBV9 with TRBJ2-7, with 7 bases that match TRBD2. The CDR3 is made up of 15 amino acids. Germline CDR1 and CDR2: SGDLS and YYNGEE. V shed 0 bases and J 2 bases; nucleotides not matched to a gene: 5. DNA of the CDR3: TGTGCCAGCAGCGTAGCCGCGGGAGAAACCTACGAGCAGTACTTC. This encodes CASSVAAGETYEQYF.

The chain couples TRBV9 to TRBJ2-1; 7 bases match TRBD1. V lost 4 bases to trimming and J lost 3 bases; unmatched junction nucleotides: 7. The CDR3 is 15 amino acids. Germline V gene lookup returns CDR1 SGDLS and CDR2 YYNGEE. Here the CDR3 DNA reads TGTGCCAGCAGCCCTCCGGGACAGAGCTACAATGAGCAGTTCTTC. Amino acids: CASSPPGQSYNEQFF.

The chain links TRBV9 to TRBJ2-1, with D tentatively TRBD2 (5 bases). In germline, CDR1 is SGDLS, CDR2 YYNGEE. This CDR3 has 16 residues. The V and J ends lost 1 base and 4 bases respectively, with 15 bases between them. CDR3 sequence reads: CASSVTSTGSYNEQFF. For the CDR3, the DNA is TGTGCCAGCAGCGTAACTTCAACGGGATCTTACAATGAGCAGTTCTTC.

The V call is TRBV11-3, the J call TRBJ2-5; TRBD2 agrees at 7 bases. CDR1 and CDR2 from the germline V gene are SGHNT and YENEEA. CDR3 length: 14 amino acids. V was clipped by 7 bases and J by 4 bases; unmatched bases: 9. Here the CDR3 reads CASKLAARRETQYF. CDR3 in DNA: TGTGCCAGCAAGCTAGCGGCGAGGAGAGAGACCCAGTACTTC. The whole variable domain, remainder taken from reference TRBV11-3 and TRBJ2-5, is EAGVVQSPRYKIIEKKQPVAFWCNPISGHNTLYWYLQNLGQGPELLIRYENEEAVDDSQLPKDRFSAERLKGVDSTLKIQPAELGDSAVYLCASKLAARRETQYFGPGTRLLVL.

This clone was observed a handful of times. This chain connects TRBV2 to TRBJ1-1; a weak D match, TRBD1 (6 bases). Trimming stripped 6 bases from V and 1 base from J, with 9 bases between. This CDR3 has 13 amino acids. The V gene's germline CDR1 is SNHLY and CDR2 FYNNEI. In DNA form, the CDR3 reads TGTGCCAGCAGCTTACAGGGGAACACTGAAGCTTTCTTT. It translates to CASSLQGNTEAFF.

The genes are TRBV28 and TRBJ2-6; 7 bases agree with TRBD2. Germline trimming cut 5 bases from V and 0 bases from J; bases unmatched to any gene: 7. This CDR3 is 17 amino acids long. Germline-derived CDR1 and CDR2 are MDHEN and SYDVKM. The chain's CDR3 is CASSLTGGYSGANVLTF. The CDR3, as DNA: TGTGCCAGCAGTCTCACGGGGGGTTACTCTGGGGCCAACGTCCTGACTTTC.

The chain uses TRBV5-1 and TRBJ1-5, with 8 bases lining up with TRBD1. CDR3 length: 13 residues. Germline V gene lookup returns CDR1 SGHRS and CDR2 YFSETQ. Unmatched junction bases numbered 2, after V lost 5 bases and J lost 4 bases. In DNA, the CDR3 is TGCGCCAGCAGGGACAGGGATAATCAGCCCCAGCATTTT. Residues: CASRDRDNQPQHF. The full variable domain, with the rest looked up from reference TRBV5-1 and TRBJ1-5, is KAGVTQTPRYLIKTRGQQVTLSCSPISGHRSVSWYQQTPGQGLQFLFEYFSETQRNKGNFPGRFSGRQFSNSRSEMNVSTLELGDSALYLCASRDRDNQPQHFGDGTRLSIL.

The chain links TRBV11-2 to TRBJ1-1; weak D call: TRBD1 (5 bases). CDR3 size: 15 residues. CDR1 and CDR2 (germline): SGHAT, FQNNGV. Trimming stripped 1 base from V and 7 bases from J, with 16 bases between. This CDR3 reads CASSLVGATNLEAFF. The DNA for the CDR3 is TGTGCCAGCAGCTTAGTTGGGGCCACGAATCTTGAAGCTTTCTTT.

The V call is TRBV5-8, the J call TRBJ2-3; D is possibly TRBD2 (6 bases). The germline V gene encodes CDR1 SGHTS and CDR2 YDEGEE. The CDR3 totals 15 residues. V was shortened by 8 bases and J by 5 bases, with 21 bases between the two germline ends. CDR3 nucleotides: TGTGCCAGAAGATCGGGGCGCGGGAAGGGAGATACGCAGTATTTT. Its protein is CARRSGRGKGDTQYF. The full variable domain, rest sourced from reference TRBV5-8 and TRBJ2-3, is EAGVTQSPTHLIKTRGQQATLRCSPISGHTSVYWYQQALGLGLQFLLWYDEGEERNRGNFPPRFSGRQFPNYSSELNVNALELEDSALYLCARRSGRGKGDTQYFGPGTRLTVL.

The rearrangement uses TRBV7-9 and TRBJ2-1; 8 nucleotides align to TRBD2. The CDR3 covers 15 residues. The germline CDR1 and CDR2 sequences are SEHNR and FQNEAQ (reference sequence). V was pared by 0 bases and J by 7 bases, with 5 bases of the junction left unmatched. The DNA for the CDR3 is TGTGCCAGCAGCTTAGCCGGGACTAGGTCAAATGAGCAGTTCTTC. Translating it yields CASSLAGTRSNEQFF. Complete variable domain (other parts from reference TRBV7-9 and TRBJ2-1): DTGVSQNPRHKITKRGQNVTFRCDPISEHNRLYWYRQTLGQGPEFLTYFQNEAQLEKSRLLSDRFSAERPKGSFSTLEIQRTEQGDSAMYLCASSLAGTRSNEQFFGPGTRLTVL.

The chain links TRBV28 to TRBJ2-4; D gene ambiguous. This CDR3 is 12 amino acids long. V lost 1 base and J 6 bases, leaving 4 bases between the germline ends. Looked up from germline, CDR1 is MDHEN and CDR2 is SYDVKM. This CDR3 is CASSLSRNIQYF. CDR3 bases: TGTGCCAGCAGTTTATCCAGAAACATTCAGTACTTC.

CDR3 bases: TGTGCCAGCAGCGGTCCCAGGCAGAATACGCAGTATTTT. It specifies CASSGPRQNTQYF. The chain carries TRBV6-1 and TRBJ2-3; D is uncertain. Between the trimmed V and J ends, which lost 6 bases and 7 bases, there was a span of 14 bases. The CDR3 totals 13 residues. From germline, CDR1 is MNHNS and CDR2 SASEGT.